These 25 T cell receptor beta chains share one sample of origin, sequenced in a study of cytomegalovirus exposure and HLA in healthy donors. The study ran its PCR with 60 Vbeta and 13 Jbeta primers. Sequencing was performed with immunoSEQ multiplex PCR; in TCRdb, only in-frame clones are kept and a portion is missing. The sample lists more than 100,000 clones, about three fifths seen once, with about a tenth in the top ten. Sample: PBMCs. The receptor set was obtained from a man between 35 and 55 years old in good health and CMV-seropositive.

The chain uses TRBV19 and TRBJ2-2, with 9 nucleotides matching TRBD1. The CDR3 has 15 amino acids. Unmatched junction bases numbered 13, after V lost 8 bases and J lost 9 bases. CDR1 is LNHDA, CDR2 SQIVND, per germline (reference sequence). As DNA, the CDR3 is TGTGCCAGTGGAGACAGGGGGGGGTTTCTCCGGGAGCTGTTTTTT. This gives the protein CASGDRGGFLRELFF.

V and J are TRBV19 and TRBJ2-1; 7 bases agree with TRBD2. V lost 10 bases to trimming and J lost 6 bases; unmatched junction nucleotides: 15. The CDR3 is made up of 15 amino acids. Germline CDR1 is LNHDA and CDR2 is SQIVND (reference sequence). The CDR3 DNA reads TGTGCCACCTTGACACCGGGACTACCGATCAATGAGCAGTTCTTC. It specifies CATLTPGLPINEQFF.

This clone was seen a few times. This chain joins TRBV6-6 and TRBJ1-2; possible D gene TRBD1, 6 bases. CDR1 MNHNY and CDR2 SVGAGI come from the germline V gene (reference sequence). Trimming took off 10 bases at V and 4 bases at J, with 13 bases between the two ends. This CDR3 spans 12 amino acids. CDR3 region: CATSQGSYGYTF. DNA of the CDR3: TGTGCCACCAGCCAGGGGTCCTATGGCTACACCTTC.

The chain links TRBV7-9 to TRBJ2-1; TRBD2 is a possible D gene (6 bases). Germline lookup yields CDR1 SEHNR and CDR2 FQNEAQ (reference sequence). V lost 5 bases and J 0 bases, leaving 11 bases between the germline ends. The CDR3 extends over 15 amino acids. The CDR3 nucleotides are TGTGCCAGCAGCCCACGGGGGAGCTCCTACAATGAGCAGTTCTTC. It is translated as CASSPRGSSYNEQFF.

There are a few counts of this clone. V usage is TRBV19 and J usage is TRBJ2-5, with TRBD1 identical over 9 bases. J gave up 0 bases and V 5 bases, and 7 bases lay outside the gene matches. Germline V gives CDR1 LNHDA, CDR2 SQIVND (reference sequence). This CDR3 is built from 16 residues. DNA of the CDR3: TGTGCCAGTAGTCGACAGGGGGGCTCGTACCAAGAGACCCAGTACTTC. Encoded protein: CASSRQGGSYQETQYF.

J is TRBJ2-7 and V is TRBV5-1; 11 bases line up with TRBD2. In germline, CDR1 is SGHRS, CDR2 YFSETQ. The CDR3 has 14 amino acids. Trimming cost V 6 bases and J 2 bases; bases outside gene matches: 4. This CDR3 is CASTGLAEPYEQYF. The CDR3 DNA follows: TGCGCCAGCACGGGACTAGCGGAGCCCTACGAGCAGTACTTC.

The chain recombines TRBV7-7 with TRBJ2-1, with a weak D call TRBD2 (5 bases). Germline CDR1 reads SSHAT; CDR2 reads FNYEAQ (reference sequence). This CDR3 spans 15 amino acids. The V gene lost 5 bases and the J gene lost 2 bases, with 13 bases spanning the gap. The CDR3 nucleotides are TGTGCCAGCAGCCTCGCGGCGGGCGCCTACAATGAGCAGTTCTTC. Protein sequence: CASSLAAGAYNEQFF.

The chain links TRBV6-6 to TRBJ1-1, with 9 bases matching TRBD1. CDR1 and CDR2 from the germline V gene are MNHNY and SVGAGI (reference sequence). There are 13 residues in the CDR3. The V segment lost 5 bases and the J segment 5 bases; nucleotides outside the gene matches: 3. CDR3 residues: CASSIDRGTEAFF. The CDR3 coding sequence is TGTGCCAGCAGTATCGACAGGGGGACTGAAGCTTTCTTT.

The chain joins TRBV30 to TRBJ1-2; possibly TRBD1 for D (5 bases). Germline V gives CDR1 GTSNPN, CDR2 SVGIG (reference sequence). V lost 1 base and J 5 bases, leaving 11 bases between the germline ends. The CDR3 spans 13 residues. The CDR3 nucleotides read TGTGCCTGGAGTGGGGGGAGGAGGTATGGCTACACCTTC. This gives the protein CAWSGGRRYGYTF.

The chain carries TRBV19 and TRBJ2-7; no reliable D call. Trimming took 3 bases from V and 0 from J, leaving 9 bases between them. Germline CDR1 reads LNHDA; CDR2 reads SQIVND (reference sequence). The CDR3 loop spans 14 amino acids. In DNA, the CDR3 is TGTGCCAGTAGTATCGCCGAGTCCTCCTACGAGCAGTACTTC. It specifies CASSIAESSYEQYF.

The rearrangement uses TRBV4-1 and TRBJ2-3, with TRBD2 matching over 9 bases. V dropped 4 bases and J dropped 2; count of bases not matched to a gene: 7. Per the germline V gene, CDR1 is MGHRA and CDR2 is YSYEKL. There are 16 residues in the CDR3. The CDR3 region is CASSPPAGGHTDTQYF. The CDR3 DNA reads TGCGCCAGCAGCCCCCCAGCGGGGGGCCACACAGATACGCAGTATTTT.

The chain employs TRBV5-1 and TRBJ2-7; no reliable D call. The CDR3 contains 14 residues. Germline V lookup: CDR1 SGHRS, CDR2 YFSETQ. V gave up 0 bases and J gave up 0 bases, with 7 bases separating them. This CDR3 is CASSLAGLSYEQYF. The DNA of the CDR3 is TGCGCCAGCAGCTTGGCGGGTCTCTCCTACGAGCAGTACTTC.

This rearrangement joins TRBV29-1 to TRBJ2-7; 7 bases agree with TRBD1. This CDR3 region has 12 residues. J was trimmed by 7 bases and V by 7 bases; bases with no gene match: 10. Looked up from germline, CDR1 is SQVTM and CDR2 is ANQGSEA. CDR3 in DNA: TGCAGCGCCCGGGACAGCCCTCGGGAGCAGTACTTC. Amino acid sequence: CSARDSPREQYF.

The chain joins TRBV5-1 to TRBJ2-5; 15 bases are shared with TRBD2. Germline loops: CDR1 SGHRS, CDR2 YFSETQ. Trimming took 5 bases from V and 5 from J; bases not matched to a gene: 4. The CDR3 is 15 amino acids. The CDR3 sequence: CASRNGTSGRETQYF. In DNA form, the CDR3 reads TGCGCCAGCAGGAACGGGACTAGCGGGAGGGAGACCCAGTACTTC.

This clone was detected a few times. The chain combines TRBV30 with TRBJ1-2; tentatively, D is TRBD1 (5 bases). Germline V gene data show CDR1 as GTSNPN and CDR2 as SVGIG (reference sequence). V was pared by 3 bases and J by 7 bases, with 18 bases between. The CDR3 runs to 14 residues. CDR3 protein: CAWSGRVWGGGYTF. In DNA, the CDR3 is TGTGCCTGGAGCGGCAGGGTTTGGGGCGGTGGCTACACCTTC. Looking up the rest from reference TRBV30 and TRBJ1-2 gives the full variable domain: SQTIHQWPATLVQPVGSPLSLECTVEGTSNPNLYWYRQAAGRGLQLLFYSVGIGQISSEVPQNLSASRPQDRQFILSSKKLLLSDSGFYLCAWSGRVWGGGYTFGSGTRLTVV.

This clone was picked up one time. This chain connects TRBV4-2 to TRBJ2-5, with TRBD2 matching over 8 bases. The CDR3 spans 16 residues. Trimming at V came to 0 bases and at J to 4 bases, leaving 7 bases not matched to a gene. CDR1 LGHNA and CDR2 YNFKEQ come from the germline V gene. CDR3 region: CASSQEGVAGRETQYF. CDR3 nucleotides: TGTGCCAGCAGCCAAGAAGGGGTAGCGGGACGAGAGACCCAGTACTTC.

This clone was counted between two and nine times. The V call is TRBV18, the J call TRBJ1-6; TRBD1 is a possible D gene (6 bases). This CDR3 is 17 amino acids long. Per germline, CDR1 KGHSH and CDR2 LQKENI. V lost 4 bases to trimming and J lost 4 bases, with 17 bases between them. CDR3 region: CASSLKLTGTYNSPLHF. CDR3 nucleotide sequence: TGTGCCAGCTCACTAAAACTTACCGGGACATATAATTCACCCCTCCACTTT.

This sequence joins TRBV6-1 and TRBJ2-7; D might be TRBD1 (5 bases). The V and J ends lost 7 bases and 7 bases respectively, with 17 bases between them. Germline CDR1 is MNHNS and CDR2 is SASEGT. The CDR3 has 13 amino acids. CDR3 loop: CASTPRQRWEQYF. CDR3 in DNA: TGTGCCAGCACCCCTCGACAGCGTTGGGAGCAGTACTTC.

This chain links TRBV7-9 with TRBJ2-7; 9 bases match TRBD1. Germline-derived CDR1 and CDR2 are SEHNR and FQNEAQ (reference sequence). This CDR3 is built from 14 residues. V shed 1 base, J shed 7 bases, and the junction held 5 bases outside the gene matches. CDR3 nucleotides: TGTGCCAGCAGCTTAGGGACAGGGGCAATGGAGCAGTACTTC. Translating gives CASSLGTGAMEQYF.

This chain links TRBV5-1 with TRBJ2-7; D might be TRBD1 (6 bases). The V gene lost 1 base and the J gene lost 3 bases, with 11 bases spanning the gap. The CDR3 length is 14 residues. Germline CDR1 SGHRS, CDR2 YFSETQ. The CDR3, as DNA: TGCGCCAGCAGCTTGCCCGGACAGCACTACGAGCAGTACTTC. Protein sequence: CASSLPGQHYEQYF.

The rearrangement links TRBV5-4 to TRBJ2-1; D may be TRBD2 (5 bases). Germline CDR1 SGHNT, CDR2 YYREEE (reference sequence). The CDR3 extends over 11 amino acids. V shed 4 bases and J shed 10 bases, with 9 bases lying between them. The CDR3 DNA reads as TGTGCCAGCAGCCTCGAGCGGGAGCAGTTCTTC. It is translated as CASSLEREQFF.

This chain joins TRBV9 and TRBJ2-1; 10 bases match TRBD1. CDR1 and CDR2 (germline): SGDLS, YYNGEE. There are 17 residues in the CDR3. After removal of 0 bases from V and 0 bases from J, the junction contained 3 bases not matched to a gene. DNA for the CDR3: TGTGCCAGCAGCGTAGTCAGACAGGGGGCCTCCTACAATGAGCAGTTCTTC. Translation gives CASSVVRQGASYNEQFF.

This clone was detected once. V is TRBV19 and J is TRBJ2-3; 11 bases map to TRBD2. Trimming cost V 4 bases and J 0 bases; bases outside gene matches: 6. The germline CDR1 and CDR2 sequences are LNHDA and SQIVND (reference sequence). The CDR3 spans 17 residues. The CDR3 region has the DNA TGTGCCAGTAGTACCCTGGGACTAGCGGCTAGCACAGATACGCAGTATTTT. Translated: CASSTLGLAASTDTQYF.

The DNA for the CDR3 is TGTGCCAGCAGCACAGCGGACGGAATTCTCTCCTACGAGCAGTACTTC. Amino acid sequence: CASSTADGILSYEQYF. The J gene is TRBJ2-7, the V gene TRBV7-8, with D possibly TRBD2 on 5 matching bases. CDR3 length: 16 amino acids. V gave up 5 bases and J gave up 0 bases, with 17 bases separating them. The germline V gene has CDR1 SGHVS and CDR2 FQNEAQ.

This sequence joins TRBV6-6 and TRBJ1-1; D uncertain. The length of the CDR3 is 11 residues. Trimming removed 6 bases at V and 7 bases at J, with 9 bases between. Germline values: CDR1 MNHNY, CDR2 SVGAGI (reference sequence). CDR3 in amino acids: CASSVGSEAFF. CDR3 coding DNA: TGTGCCAGCAGCGTGGGGAGTGAAGCTTTCTTT.